The TCR beta chain under discussion was sequenced for a study of beta chain features in type 1 diabetes. Broader study findings: A moderate, significant TCRB CDR3 shortening appeared in type 1 diabetes across four CD4+ subsets.

The entirety of the isolated RNA underwent reverse transcription, so expressed TCRB transcripts were sequenced. This table comes from immunoSEQ multiplex PCR, and its TCRdb copy is limited to in-frame clones, with some not included. The sample has hundreds of thousands of clones, approximately 10% seen once; the top ten hold approximately 0.017%. The single heparinised draw taken from each donor contained about 100 mL of blood on average. Central memory, naive, regulatory and stem cell-like memory CD4+ cells were sorted by CD45RO/CCR7/CD25/CD127/CD95/CD27. This clone has just one count. Its antigen is undetermined. The clonotype was recovered from a man aged 25-40 years with type 1 diabetes. The sample was naive CD4+ T cells from blood.

DNA for the CDR3: TGTGCCAGCAGCTTATGGGGGGTCACCCTCCACTTT. As protein: CASSLWGVTLHF. The chain combines TRBV11-2 with TRBJ1-6; D is possibly TRBD1 (5 bases). The CDR3 contains 12 residues. Trimming shortened V by 2 bases and J by 14 bases, and 10 bases separated the two germline ends. CDR1 is SGHAT and CDR2 is FQNNGV in the germline V gene. Supplemented by reference TRBV11-2 and TRBJ1-6, the full variable domain reads EAGVAQSPRYKIIEKRQSVAFWCNPISGHATLYWYQQILGQGPKLLIQFQNNGVVDDSQLPKDRFSAERLKGVDSTLKIQPAKLEDSAVYLCASSLWGVTLHFGNGTRLTVT.